The entry below describes one T cell receptor beta chain. The target antigen is unknown. TCRdb reprocessed the reads with MiXCR, giving one entry per CDR3 protein. The data hold over 300,000 distinct CDR3 sequences, with about a sixth observed a single time. This sample is part of a study of T cell repertoires in cytomegalovirus infection. About the research overall: A matching HLA type, together with CMV infection, was signaled by public TCR beta signatures. General observations from the study: HLA-C-restricted CMV clonotypes gave the most frequent clonotype in two of eight donors. Adding up the frequency of public TCR beta families identified people who carried CMV plus the relevant HLA.

Trimming left V 2 bases short and J 2 bases short, with 7 bases between. This CDR3 spans 13 amino acids. Germline lookup yields CDR1 MNHEY and CDR2 SVGAGI. J is TRBJ2-7 and V is TRBV6-5; D may correspond to TRBD1 or TRBD2 (5 bases each). The TCR sequence derives from a human donor in good health (CMV status not recorded). Some clones in this sample may be carry-over from other donors' samples. The sequenced sample was PBMCs. CDR3 DNA: TGTGCCAGCAGTTACAGGGGACCCTACGAGCAGTACTTC. It specifies CASSYRGPYEQYF.